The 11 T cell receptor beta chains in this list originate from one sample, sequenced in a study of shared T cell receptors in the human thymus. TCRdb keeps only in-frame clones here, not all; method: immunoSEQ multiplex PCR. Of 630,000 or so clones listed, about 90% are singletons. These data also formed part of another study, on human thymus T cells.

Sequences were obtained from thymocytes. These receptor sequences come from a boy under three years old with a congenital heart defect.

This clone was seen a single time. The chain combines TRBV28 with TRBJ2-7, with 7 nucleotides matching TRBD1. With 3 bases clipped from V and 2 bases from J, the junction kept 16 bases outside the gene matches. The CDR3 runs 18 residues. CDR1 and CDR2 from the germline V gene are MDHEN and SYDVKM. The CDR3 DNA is TGTGCCAGCAGTTTGCGGACTTCCAAGACAGGGTTAACCTACGAGCAGTACTTC. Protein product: CASSLRTSKTGLTYEQYF.

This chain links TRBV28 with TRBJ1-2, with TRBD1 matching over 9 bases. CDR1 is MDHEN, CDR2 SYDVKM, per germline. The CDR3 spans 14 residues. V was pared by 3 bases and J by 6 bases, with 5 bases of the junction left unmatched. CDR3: CASSFLQGADGYTF. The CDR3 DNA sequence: TGTGCCAGCAGTTTCCTACAGGGGGCTGATGGCTACACCTTC.

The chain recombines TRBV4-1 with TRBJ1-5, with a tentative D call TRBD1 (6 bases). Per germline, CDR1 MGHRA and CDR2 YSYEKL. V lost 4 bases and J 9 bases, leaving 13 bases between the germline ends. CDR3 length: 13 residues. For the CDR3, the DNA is TGCGCCAGCAGCCCCCAGGGGCCCGGGCCCCAGCATTTT. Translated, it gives CASSPQGPGPQHF.

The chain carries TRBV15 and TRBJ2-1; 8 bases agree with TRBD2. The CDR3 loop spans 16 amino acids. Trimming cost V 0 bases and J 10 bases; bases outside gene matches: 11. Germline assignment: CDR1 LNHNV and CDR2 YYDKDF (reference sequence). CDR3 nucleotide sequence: TGTGCCACCAGCAGAGATAGAGCGGGGGCCTACGAGGAGCAGTTCTTC. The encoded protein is CATSRDRAGAYEEQFF.

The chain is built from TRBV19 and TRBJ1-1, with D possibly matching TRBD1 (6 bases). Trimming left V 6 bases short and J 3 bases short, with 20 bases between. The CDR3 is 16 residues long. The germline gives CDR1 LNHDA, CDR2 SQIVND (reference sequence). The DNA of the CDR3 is TGTGCCAGTAGCATCTTTCCGGGGGGGGCGGACACTGAAGCTTTCTTT. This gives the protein CASSIFPGGADTEAFF.

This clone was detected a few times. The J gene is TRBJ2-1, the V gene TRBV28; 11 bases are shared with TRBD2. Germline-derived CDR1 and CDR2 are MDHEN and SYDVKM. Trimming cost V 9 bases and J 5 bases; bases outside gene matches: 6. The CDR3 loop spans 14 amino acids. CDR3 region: CASTLLAGDNEQFF. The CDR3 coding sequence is TGTGCCAGTACGCTACTAGCGGGAGACAATGAGCAGTTCTTC.

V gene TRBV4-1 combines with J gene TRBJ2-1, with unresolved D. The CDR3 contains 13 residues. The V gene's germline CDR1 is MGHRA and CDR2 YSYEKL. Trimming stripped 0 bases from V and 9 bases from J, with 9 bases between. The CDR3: CASSQDALPEQFF. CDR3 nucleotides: TGCGCCAGCAGCCAAGATGCCCTACCTGAGCAGTTCTTC.

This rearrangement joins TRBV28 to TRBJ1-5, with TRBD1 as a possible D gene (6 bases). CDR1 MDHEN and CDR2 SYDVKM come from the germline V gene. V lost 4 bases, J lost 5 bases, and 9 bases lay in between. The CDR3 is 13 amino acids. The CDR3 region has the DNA TGTGCCAGCAGTTCCTCAGGGGATCAGCCCCAGCATTTT. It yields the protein CASSSSGDQPQHF.

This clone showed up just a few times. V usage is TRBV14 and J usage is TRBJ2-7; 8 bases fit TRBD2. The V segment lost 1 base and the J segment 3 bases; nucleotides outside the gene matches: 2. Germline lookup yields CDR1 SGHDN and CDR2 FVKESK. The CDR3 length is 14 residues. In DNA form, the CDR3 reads TGTGCCAGCAGCCAAGGGACTAGCAACTACGAGCAGTACTTC. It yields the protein CASSQGTSNYEQYF.

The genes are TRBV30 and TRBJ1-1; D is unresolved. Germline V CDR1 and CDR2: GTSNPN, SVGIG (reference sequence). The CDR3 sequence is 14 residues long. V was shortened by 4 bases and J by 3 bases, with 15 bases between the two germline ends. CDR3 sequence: CAWIRGYGDTEAFF. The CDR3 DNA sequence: TGTGCCTGGATCAGAGGGTATGGGGACACTGAAGCTTTCTTT.

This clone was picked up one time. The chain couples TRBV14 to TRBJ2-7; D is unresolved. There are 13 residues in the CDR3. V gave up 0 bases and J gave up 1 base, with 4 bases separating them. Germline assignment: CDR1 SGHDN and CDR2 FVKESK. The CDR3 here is CASSQDLSYEQYF. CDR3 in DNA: TGTGCCAGCAGCCAAGATCTTTCCTACGAGCAGTACTTC.